This paragraph covers one T cell receptor beta chain sequence. The junction had 8 bases not matched to a gene; V was cut back by 10 bases and J by 3 bases. The CDR3 is made up of 13 amino acids. The germline V gene encodes CDR1 SGDLS and CDR2 YYNGEE. The data belong to a study of CD8+ T cells in alopecia areata. The authors extracted RNA and reverse transcribed it into cDNA as the sequencing template. Sequencing was performed with immunoSEQ multiplex PCR; in TCRdb, only in-frame clones are kept and a portion is missing. Of 140,000 to 150,000 clones in the sample, about 59% were seen once. Sample treatment: oral pan-JAK inhibitor, 5-10 mg twice daily.

The TCR comes from a human donor with alopecia areata. The sequenced sample was CD8+ T cells sorted from blood, obtained at week 4, from a patient treated with tofacitinib. The chain links TRBV9 to TRBJ2-3; TRBD2 agrees at 7 bases. In DNA form, the CDR3 reads TGTGCCTCGGCGGGGGTCGTAACAGATACGCAGTATTTT. It translates to CASAGVVTDTQYF.